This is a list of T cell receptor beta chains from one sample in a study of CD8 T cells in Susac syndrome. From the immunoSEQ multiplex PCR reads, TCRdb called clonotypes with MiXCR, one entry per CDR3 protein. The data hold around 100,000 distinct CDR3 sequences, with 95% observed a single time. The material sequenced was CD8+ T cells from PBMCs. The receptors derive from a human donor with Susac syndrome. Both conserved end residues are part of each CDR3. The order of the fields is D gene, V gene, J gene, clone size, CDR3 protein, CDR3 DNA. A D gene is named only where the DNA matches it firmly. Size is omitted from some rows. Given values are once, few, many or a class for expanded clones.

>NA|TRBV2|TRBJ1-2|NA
CASMGGTNYGYTF
TGTGCCAGCATGGGCGGAACTAACTATGGCTACACCTTC
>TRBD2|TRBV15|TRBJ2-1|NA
CATSSGSGGNNEQFF
TGTGCCACCAGCAGTGGTAGCGGGGGGAATAATGAGCAGTTCTTC
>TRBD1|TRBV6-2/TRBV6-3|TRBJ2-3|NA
CASRKQGTISTDTQYF
TGTGCCAGCAGGAAACAGGGGACGATTTCCACAGATACGCAGTATTTT
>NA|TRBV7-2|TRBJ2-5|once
CASSFGSMGLGTQYF
TGTGCCAGCAGCTTCGGGAGCATGGGTTTGGGGACCCAGTACTTC
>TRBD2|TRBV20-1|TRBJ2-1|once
CSASGLAGSYNEQFF
TGCAGTGCTAGTGGGCTAGCGGGCTCCTACAATGAGCAGTTCTTC
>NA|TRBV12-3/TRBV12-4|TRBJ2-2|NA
CASTPRDAGELFF
TGTGCCAGCACTCCCAGGGACGCCGGGGAGCTGTTTTTT
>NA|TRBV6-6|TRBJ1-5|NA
CASSYRGDQPQHF
TGTGCCAGCAGTTACCGGGGCGACCAGCCCCAGCATTTT
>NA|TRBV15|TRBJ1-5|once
CATGDGNGAQHF
TGTGCCACCGGGGACGGGAACGGGGCCCAGCATTTT
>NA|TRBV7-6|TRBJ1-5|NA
CASSAEEGFNQPQHF
TGTGCCAGCAGCGCCGAAGAAGGGTTCAATCAGCCCCAGCATTTT
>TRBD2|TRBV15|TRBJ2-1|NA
CATSSVPGLAAEEALGNEQFF
TGTGCCACCAGCAGCGTCCCGGGGCTAGCGGCAGAGGAGGCCTTGGGCAATGAGCAGTTCTTC
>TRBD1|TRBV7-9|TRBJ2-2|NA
CASSLRTGNTGELFF
TGTGCCAGCAGCCTCCGGACAGGGAACACCGGGGAGCTGTTTTTT
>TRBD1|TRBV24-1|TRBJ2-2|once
CATSITGANTGELFF
TGTGCCACCAGTATTACAGGGGCGAACACCGGGGAGCTGTTTTTT
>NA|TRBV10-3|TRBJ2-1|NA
CAIQEEGSSYNEQFF
TGTGCCATCCAGGAGGAGGGGAGCTCCTACAATGAGCAGTTCTTC
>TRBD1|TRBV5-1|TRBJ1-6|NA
CASSSGQGREPLHF
TGCGCCAGCAGCTCCGGACAGGGACGGGAACCCCTCCACTTT
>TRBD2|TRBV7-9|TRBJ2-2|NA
CASREPAGDTGELFF
TGTGCCAGCAGAGAGCCAGCGGGGGACACCGGGGAGCTGTTTTTT
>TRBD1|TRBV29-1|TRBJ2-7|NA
CSVGDRNTYEQYF
TGCAGCGTCGGGGACAGAAACACCTACGAGCAGTACTTC
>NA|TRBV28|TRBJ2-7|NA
CASSFESSYEQYF
TGTGCCAGCAGTTTCGAGTCCTCTTACGAGCAGTACTTC
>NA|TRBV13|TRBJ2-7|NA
CASSLGSGAPSYEQYF
TGTGCCAGCAGCTTAGGTTCGGGGGCCCCCTCCTACGAGCAGTACTTC
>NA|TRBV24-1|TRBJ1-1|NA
CATMQGTEAFF
TGTGCCACCATGCAGGGGACTGAAGCTTTCTTT
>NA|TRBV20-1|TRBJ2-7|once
CSARALGPYEQYF
TGCAGTGCCAGGGCGCTAGGGCCCTACGAGCAGTACTTC
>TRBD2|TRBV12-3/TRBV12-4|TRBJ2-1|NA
CASSGTSSNNEQFF
TGTGCCAGCAGTGGGACTAGCTCCAACAATGAGCAGTTCTTC
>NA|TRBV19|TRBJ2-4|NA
CASEDDVGRIQYF
TGTGCCAGTGAGGACGACGTAGGGCGGATTCAGTACTTC
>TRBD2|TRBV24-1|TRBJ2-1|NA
CATGGERNEQFF
TGTGCCACCGGGGGGGAGCGCAATGAGCAGTTCTTC
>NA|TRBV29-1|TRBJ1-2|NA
CSFWTNGYTF
TGCAGCTTCTGGACAAATGGCTACACCTTC
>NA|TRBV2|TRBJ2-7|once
CASSEGTDLSYEQYF
TGTGCCAGCAGTGAAGGTACAGATCTGTCCTACGAGCAGTACTTC
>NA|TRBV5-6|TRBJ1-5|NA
CASSLGTEHF
TGTGCCAGCAGCTTGGGGACCGAGCATTTT
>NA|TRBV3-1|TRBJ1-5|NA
CASSQDPTNNQPQHF
TGTGCCAGCAGCCAAGATCCGACTAACAATCAGCCCCAGCATTTT
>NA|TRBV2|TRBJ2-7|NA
CASSESTDSGIYEQYF
TGTGCCAGCAGTGAAAGTACGGACTCTGGGATCTACGAGCAGTACTTC
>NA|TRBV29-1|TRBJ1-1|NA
CSVGGGRTANTEAFF
TGCAGCGTTGGCGGAGGGAGAACAGCGAACACTGAAGCTTTCTTT
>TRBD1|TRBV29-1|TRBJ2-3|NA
CSEGGGQGAPDTQYF
TGCAGCGAGGGAGGGGGACAGGGGGCGCCGGATACGCAGTATTTT
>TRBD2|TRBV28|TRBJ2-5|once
CASSVAGRETQYF
TGTGCCAGCAGTGTAGCGGGAAGGGAGACCCAGTACTTC
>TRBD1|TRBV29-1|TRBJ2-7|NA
CSVEWTGGSEQYF
TGCAGCGTTGAGTGGACAGGGGGTTCCGAGCAGTACTTC
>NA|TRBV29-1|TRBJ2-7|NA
CSVDYGFNEQYF
TGCAGCGTTGATTACGGGTTCAACGAGCAGTACTTC
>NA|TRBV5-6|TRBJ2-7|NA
CASSLLSVSYEQYF
TGTGCCAGCAGCTTGCTGTCAGTCTCCTACGAGCAGTACTTC
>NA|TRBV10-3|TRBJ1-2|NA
CAISESNTEPPTNGYTF
TGTGCCATCAGTGAGTCGAACACGGAGCCCCCAACCAACGGCTACACCTTC
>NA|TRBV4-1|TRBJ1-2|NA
CASSQGAENYGYTF
TGCGCCAGCAGCCAAGGTGCAGAGAACTATGGCTACACCTTC
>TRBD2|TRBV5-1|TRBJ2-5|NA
CASSLVAGEETQYF
TGCGCCAGCAGCTTGGTAGCGGGGGAAGAGACCCAGTACTTC
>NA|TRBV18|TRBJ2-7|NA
CASSPPIGVWGEQYF
TGTGCCAGCTCACCACCGATCGGGGTATGGGGCGAGCAGTACTTC
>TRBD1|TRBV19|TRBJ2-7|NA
CATRRTGGSYEQYF
TGTGCCACCCGGCGGACAGGGGGCTCCTACGAGCAGTACTTC
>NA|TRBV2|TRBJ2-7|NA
CASKGPTYEQYF
TGTGCCAGCAAAGGACCAACGTACGAGCAGTACTTC
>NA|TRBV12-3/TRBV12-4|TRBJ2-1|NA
CASTYNSGNEQFF
TGTGCCAGTACCTACAATTCGGGCAATGAGCAGTTCTTC
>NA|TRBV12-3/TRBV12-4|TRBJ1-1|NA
CATRPQGTEAFF
TGTGCCACCAGACCTCAGGGCACTGAAGCTTTCTTT
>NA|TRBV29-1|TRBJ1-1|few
CSVGGLMNTEAFF
TGCAGCGTTGGGGGTCTAATGAACACTGAAGCTTTCTTT
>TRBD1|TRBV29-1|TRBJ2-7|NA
CSVVGTGAYEQYF
TGCAGCGTGGTAGGGACAGGGGCCTACGAGCAGTACTTC
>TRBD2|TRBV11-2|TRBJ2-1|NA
CASSNLAGTYNEQFF
TGTGCCAGCAGCAACCTAGCGGGGACCTACAATGAGCAGTTCTTC
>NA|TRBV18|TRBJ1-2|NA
CASSPVGTDYGYTF
TGTGCCAGCTCACCAGTAGGGACGGACTATGGCTACACCTTC
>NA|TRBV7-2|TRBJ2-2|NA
CASSSGAGELFF
TGTGCCAGCAGCTCCGGCGCCGGGGAGCTGTTTTTT
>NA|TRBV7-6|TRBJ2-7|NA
CASSLEQGQASEQYF
TGTGCCAGCAGCTTAGAGCAGGGTCAAGCTTCCGAGCAGTACTTC
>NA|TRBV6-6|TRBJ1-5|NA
CASSYGAGNQPQHF
TGTGCCAGCAGTTACGGCGCAGGGAATCAGCCCCAGCATTTT
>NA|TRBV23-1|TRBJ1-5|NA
CASSQPSGTNQPQHF
TGCGCCAGCAGTCAGCCCTCGGGGACCAATCAGCCCCAGCATTTT
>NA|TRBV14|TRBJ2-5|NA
CASSHSGGRETQYF
TGTGCCAGCAGCCACTCCGGGGGTCGAGAGACCCAGTACTTC
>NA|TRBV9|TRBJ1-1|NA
CASSVGGQGTEAFF
TGTGCCAGCAGCGTAGGGGGGCAGGGCACTGAAGCTTTCTTT
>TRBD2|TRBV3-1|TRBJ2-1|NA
CASSQDWGGNEQFF
TGTGCCAGCAGCCAAGATTGGGGGGGGAATGAGCAGTTCTTC
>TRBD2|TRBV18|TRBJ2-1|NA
CASSPDQAGVNEQFF
TGTGCCAGCTCACCAGATCAGGCGGGGGTCAATGAGCAGTTCTTC
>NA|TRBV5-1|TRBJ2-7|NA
CASSAGLGSYEQYF
TGCGCCAGCAGCGCGGGTCTCGGCTCCTACGAGCAGTACTTC
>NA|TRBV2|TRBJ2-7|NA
CATTSSGTPSYEQYF
TGTGCCACCACCAGTTCCGGGACACCCTCCTACGAGCAGTACTTC
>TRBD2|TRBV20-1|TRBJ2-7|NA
CSGTSRGAEYEQYF
TGCAGTGGGACTAGCCGGGGGGCCGAGTACGAGCAGTACTTC
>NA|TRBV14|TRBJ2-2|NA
CASSGVGTGELFF
TGTGCCAGCAGCGGAGTGGGCACCGGGGAGCTGTTTTTT
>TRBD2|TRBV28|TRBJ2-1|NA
CASSPVLNGRANEQFF
TGTGCCAGCAGTCCCGTTCTCAACGGGAGGGCGAATGAGCAGTTCTTC
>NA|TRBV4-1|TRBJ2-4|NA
CASSSAKNIQYF
TGCGCCAGCAGTAGCGCCAAAAACATTCAGTACTTC